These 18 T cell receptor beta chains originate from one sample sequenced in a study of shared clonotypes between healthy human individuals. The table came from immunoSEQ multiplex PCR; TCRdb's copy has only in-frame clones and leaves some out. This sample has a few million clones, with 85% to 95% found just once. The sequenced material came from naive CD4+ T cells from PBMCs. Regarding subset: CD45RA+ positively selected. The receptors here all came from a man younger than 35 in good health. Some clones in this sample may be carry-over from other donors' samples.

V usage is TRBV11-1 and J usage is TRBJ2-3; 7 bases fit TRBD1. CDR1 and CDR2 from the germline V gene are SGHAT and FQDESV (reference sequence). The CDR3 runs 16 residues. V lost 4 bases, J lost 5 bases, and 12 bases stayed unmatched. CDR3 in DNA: TGTGCCAGCAGCTCCTTCAGGGGGACCCCACAAGATACGCAGTATTTT. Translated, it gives CASSSFRGTPQDTQYF. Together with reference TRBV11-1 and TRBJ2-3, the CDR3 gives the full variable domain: EAEVAQSPRYKITEKSQAVAFWCDPISGHATLYWYRQILGQGPELLVQFQDESVVDDSQLPKDRFSAERLKGVDSTLKIQPAELGDSAMYLCASSSFRGTPQDTQYFGPGTRLTVL.

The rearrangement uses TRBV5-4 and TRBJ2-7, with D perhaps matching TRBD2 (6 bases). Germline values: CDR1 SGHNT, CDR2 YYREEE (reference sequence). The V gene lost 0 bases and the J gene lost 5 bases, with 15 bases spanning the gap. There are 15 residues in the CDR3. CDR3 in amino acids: CASSLVVSGTDEQYF. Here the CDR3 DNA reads TGTGCCAGCAGCTTGGTAGTTAGCGGAACGGACGAGCAGTACTTC.

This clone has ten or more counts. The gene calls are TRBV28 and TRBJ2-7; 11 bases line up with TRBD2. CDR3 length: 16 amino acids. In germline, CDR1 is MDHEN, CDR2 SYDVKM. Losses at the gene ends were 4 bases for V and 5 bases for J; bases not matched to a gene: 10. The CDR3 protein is CASSSLAGGYPHEQYF. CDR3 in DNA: TGTGCCAGCAGTTCCCTAGCGGGAGGATATCCCCACGAGCAGTACTTC.

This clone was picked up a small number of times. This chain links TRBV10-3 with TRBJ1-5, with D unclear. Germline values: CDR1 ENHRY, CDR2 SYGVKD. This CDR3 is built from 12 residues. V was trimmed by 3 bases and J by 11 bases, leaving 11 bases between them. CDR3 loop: CAISDLEGSQHF. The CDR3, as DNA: TGTGCCATCAGTGATCTCGAAGGGTCCCAGCATTTT.

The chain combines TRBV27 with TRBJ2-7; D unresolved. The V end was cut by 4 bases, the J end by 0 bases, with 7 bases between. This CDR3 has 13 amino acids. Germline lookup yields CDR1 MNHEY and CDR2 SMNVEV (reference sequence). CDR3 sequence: CASSSPPSYEQYF. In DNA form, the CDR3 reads TGTGCCAGCAGTTCACCACCCTCCTACGAGCAGTACTTC.

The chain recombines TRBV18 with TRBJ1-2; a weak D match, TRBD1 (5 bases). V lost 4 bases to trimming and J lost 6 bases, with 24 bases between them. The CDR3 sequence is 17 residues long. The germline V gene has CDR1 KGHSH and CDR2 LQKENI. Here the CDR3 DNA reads TGTGCCAGCTCACTGGCCCAGGGAGTCCCAGGAGGGGATGGCTACACCTTC. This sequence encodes CASSLAQGVPGGDGYTF. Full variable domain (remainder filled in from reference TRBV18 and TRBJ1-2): NAGVMQNPRHLVRRRGQEARLRCSPMKGHSHVYWYRQLPEEGLKFMVYLQKENIIDESGMPKERFSAEFPKEGPSILRIQQVVRGDSAAYFCASSLAQGVPGGDGYTFGSGTRLTVV.

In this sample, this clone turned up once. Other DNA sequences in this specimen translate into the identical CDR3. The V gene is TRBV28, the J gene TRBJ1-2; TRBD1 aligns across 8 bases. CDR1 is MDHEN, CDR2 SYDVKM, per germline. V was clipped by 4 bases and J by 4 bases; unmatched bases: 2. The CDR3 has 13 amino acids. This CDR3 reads CASSSDRVYGYTF. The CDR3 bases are TGTGCCAGCAGTTCGGACAGGGTCTATGGCTACACCTTC.

The CDR3 loop is CATRTQGSYNEQFF. CDR3 nucleotide sequence: TGTGCCACCAGGACACAGGGCTCCTACAATGAGCAGTTCTTC. The chain joins TRBV15 to TRBJ2-1; weak D call: TRBD1 (6 bases). The CDR3 has 14 amino acids. V lost 6 bases and J lost 0, with 9 bases in between. Germline V lookup: CDR1 LNHNV, CDR2 YYDKDF (reference sequence). The full variable domain, completed using reference TRBV15 and TRBJ2-1, is DAMVIQNPRYQVTQFGKPVTLSCSQTLNHNVMYWYQQKSSQAPKLLFHYYDKDFNNEADTPDNFQSRRPNTSFCFLDIRSPGLGDTAMYLCATRTQGSYNEQFFGPGTRLTVL.

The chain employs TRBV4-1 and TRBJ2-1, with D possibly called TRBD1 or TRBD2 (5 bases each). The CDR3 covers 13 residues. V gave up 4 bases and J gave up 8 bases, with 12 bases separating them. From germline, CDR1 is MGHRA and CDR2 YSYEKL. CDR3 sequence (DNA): TGCGCCAGCAGCCTTACCTCGGGGCATGAGCAGTTCTTC. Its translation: CASSLTSGHEQFF.

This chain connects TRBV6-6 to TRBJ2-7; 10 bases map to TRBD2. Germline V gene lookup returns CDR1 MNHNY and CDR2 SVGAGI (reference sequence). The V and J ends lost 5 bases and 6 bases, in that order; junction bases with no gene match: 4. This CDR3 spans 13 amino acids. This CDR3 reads CASSTGTSAEQYF. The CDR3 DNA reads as TGTGCCAGCAGTACCGGGACTAGCGCCGAGCAGTACTTC.

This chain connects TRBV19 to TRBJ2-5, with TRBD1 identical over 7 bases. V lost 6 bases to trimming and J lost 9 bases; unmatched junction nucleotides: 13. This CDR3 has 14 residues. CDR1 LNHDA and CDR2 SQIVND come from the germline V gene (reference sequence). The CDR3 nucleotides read TGTGCCAGTAGGCCCCGGGACAGCAGTGGGGCCCAGTACTTC. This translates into CASRPRDSSGAQYF. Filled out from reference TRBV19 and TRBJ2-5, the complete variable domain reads DGGITQSPKYLFRKEGQNVTLSCEQNLNHDAMYWYRQDPGQGLRLIYYSQIVNDFQKGDIAEGYSVSREKKESFPLTVTSAQKNPTAFYLCASRPRDSSGAQYFGPGTRLLVL.

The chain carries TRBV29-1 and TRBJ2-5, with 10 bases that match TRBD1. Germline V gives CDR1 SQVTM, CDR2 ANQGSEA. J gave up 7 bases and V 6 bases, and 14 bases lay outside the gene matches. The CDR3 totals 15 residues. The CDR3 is CSVGPSGTGEATQYF. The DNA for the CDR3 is TGCAGCGTCGGCCCTTCCGGGACAGGGGAGGCGACCCAGTACTTC. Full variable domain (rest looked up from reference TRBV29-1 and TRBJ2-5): SAVISQKPSRDICQRGTSLTIQCQVDSQVTMMFWYRQQPGQSLTLIATANQGSEATYESGFVIDKFPISRPNLTFSTLTVSNMSPEDSSIYLCSVGPSGTGEATQYFGPGTRLLVL.

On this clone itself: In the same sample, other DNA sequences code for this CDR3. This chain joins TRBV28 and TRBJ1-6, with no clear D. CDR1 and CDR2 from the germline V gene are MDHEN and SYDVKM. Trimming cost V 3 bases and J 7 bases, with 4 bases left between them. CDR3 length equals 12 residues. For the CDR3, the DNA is TGTGCCAGCAGTTTGGGGAATTCACCCCTCCACTTT. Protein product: CASSLGNSPLHF. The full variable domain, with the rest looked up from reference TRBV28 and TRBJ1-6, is DVKVTQSSRYLVKRTGEKVFLECVQDMDHENMFWYRQDPGLGLRLIYFSYDVKMKEKGDIPEGYSVSREKKERFSLILESASTNQTSMYLCASSLGNSPLHFGNGTRLTVT.

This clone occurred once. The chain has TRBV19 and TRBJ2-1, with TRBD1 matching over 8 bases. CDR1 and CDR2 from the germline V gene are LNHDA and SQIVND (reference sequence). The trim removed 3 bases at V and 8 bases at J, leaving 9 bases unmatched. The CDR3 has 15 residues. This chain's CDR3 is CASSMARGHRDEQFF. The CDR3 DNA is TGTGCCAGTAGTATGGCCAGGGGGCATAGGGATGAGCAGTTCTTC.

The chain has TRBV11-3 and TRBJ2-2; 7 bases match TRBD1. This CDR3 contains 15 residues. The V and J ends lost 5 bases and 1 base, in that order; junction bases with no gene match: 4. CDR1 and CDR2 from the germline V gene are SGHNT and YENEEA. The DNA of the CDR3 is TGTGCCAGCAGCCGACGGACAGGGAACACCGGGGAGCTGTTTTTT. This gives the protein CASSRRTGNTGELFF.

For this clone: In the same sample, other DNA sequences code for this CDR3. The CDR3 DNA sequence: TGCGCCAGCAGCTCCCAGATCATGAACACTGAAGCTTTCTTT. Amino acids: CASSSQIMNTEAFF. V is TRBV5-1 and J is TRBJ1-1; D gene uncertain. Trimming removed 3 bases from V and 0 bases from J, with 9 bases in between. Germline V gene sequence: CDR1 SGHRS, CDR2 YFSETQ. The CDR3 spans 14 residues.

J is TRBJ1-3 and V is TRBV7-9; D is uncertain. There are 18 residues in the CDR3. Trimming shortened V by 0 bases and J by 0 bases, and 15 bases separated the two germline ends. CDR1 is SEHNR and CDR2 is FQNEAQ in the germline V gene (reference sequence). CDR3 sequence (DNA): TGTGCCAGCAGCTTAGCCCGCCCCCCTAGCGTCTCTGGAAACACCATATATTTT. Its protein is CASSLARPPSVSGNTIYF.

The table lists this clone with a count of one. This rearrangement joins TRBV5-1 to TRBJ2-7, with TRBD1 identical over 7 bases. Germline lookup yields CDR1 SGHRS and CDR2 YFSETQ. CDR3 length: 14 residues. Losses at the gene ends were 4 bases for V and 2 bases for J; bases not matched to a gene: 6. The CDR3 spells CASSRDSQTYEQYF. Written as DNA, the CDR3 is TGCGCCAGCAGCCGGGACAGTCAAACCTACGAGCAGTACTTC.